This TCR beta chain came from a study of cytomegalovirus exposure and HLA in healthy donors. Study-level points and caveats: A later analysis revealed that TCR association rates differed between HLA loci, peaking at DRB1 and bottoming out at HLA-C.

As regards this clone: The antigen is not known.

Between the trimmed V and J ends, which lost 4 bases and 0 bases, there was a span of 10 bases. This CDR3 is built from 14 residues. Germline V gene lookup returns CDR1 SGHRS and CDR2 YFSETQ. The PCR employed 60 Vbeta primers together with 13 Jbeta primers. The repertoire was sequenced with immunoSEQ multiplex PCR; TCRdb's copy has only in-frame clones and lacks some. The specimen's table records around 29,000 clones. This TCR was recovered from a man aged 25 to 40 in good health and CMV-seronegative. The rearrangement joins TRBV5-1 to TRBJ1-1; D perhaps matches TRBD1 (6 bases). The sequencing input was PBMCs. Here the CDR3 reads CASSTGTLNTEAFF. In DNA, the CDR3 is TGCGCCAGCAGCACCGGGACATTGAACACTGAAGCTTTCTTT.